Shown below are 31 T cell receptor beta chains from a single sample sequenced in a study of a mutant IDH1 vaccine in newly diagnosed glioma. As for time point: baseline, week 1 (first vaccination visit). Sample treatment: pre-vaccination baseline after standard-of-care therapy. Sequencing was performed with immunoSEQ multiplex PCR; in TCRdb, only in-frame clones are kept and a portion is missing. This sample has approximately 52,000 clones, with 70% to 80% found just once. The source material was PBMCs, sampled from a glioma patient treated with radiotherapy, temozolomide or both. These receptors all stem from a woman aged 40 to 50 with glioma.

This chain links TRBV5-6 with TRBJ2-7; D unresolved. V dropped 5 bases and J dropped 0 bases, with 12 bases sitting between them. Per the germline V gene, CDR1 is SGHDT and CDR2 is YYEEEE. The CDR3 contains 14 residues. This chain's CDR3 is CASRPGPLSYEQYF. As DNA, the CDR3 is TGTGCCAGCAGACCCGGGCCTCTCTCCTACGAGCAGTACTTC.

This clone was seen only once. The gene calls are TRBV2 and TRBJ2-3; D gene ambiguous. V lost 3 bases to trimming and J lost 5 bases, with 6 bases between them. The V gene's germline CDR1 is SNHLY and CDR2 FYNNEI. The CDR3 consists of 12 residues. The CDR3 sequence: CASSEYGDTQYF. The DNA for the CDR3 is TGTGCCAGCAGTGAGTATGGAGATACGCAGTATTTT.

The chain couples TRBV7-2 to TRBJ2-5; 7 bases agree with TRBD1. Germline CDR1 SGHTA, CDR2 FQGNSA. This CDR3 spans 16 amino acids. With 5 bases clipped from V and 0 bases from J, the junction kept 9 bases outside the gene matches. The CDR3 loop is CASSTHGQAYQETQYF. The CDR3 nucleotides read TGTGCCAGCAGCACCCATGGACAGGCATACCAAGAGACCCAGTACTTC.

The chain is built from TRBV9 and TRBJ1-2, with D perhaps TRBD1 (5 bases). Trimming shortened V by 4 bases and J by 4 bases, and 14 bases separated the two germline ends. CDR1 is SGDLS, CDR2 YYNGEE, per germline. This CDR3 is built from 14 residues. The DNA of the CDR3 is TGTGCCAGCAGCCTCCAGGGCGCGGGCTATGGCTACACCTTC. Its protein product is CASSLQGAGYGYTF.

The genes are TRBV6-6 and TRBJ1-6; the D gene is possibly TRBD1 (6 bases). The CDR3 has 14 residues. The ends were cut back, 2 bases at V and 11 bases at J, with 13 bases in the middle. CDR1 MNHNY and CDR2 SVGAGI come from the germline V gene (reference sequence). The CDR3 DNA follows: TGTGCCAGCAGTTACGGGGGACAAACTCCACCCCTCCACTTT. Encoded protein: CASSYGGQTPPLHF.

The rearrangement uses TRBV5-1 and TRBJ2-5, with TRBD1 matching 8 bases. After removal of 5 bases from V and 5 bases from J, the junction contained 8 bases not matched to a gene. Germline V gene sequence: CDR1 SGHRS, CDR2 YFSETQ. The CDR3 has 14 residues. CDR3: CASRLQGAQETQYF. CDR3 in DNA: TGCGCCAGCAGGCTCCAGGGGGCCCAGGAGACCCAGTACTTC.

V is TRBV30 and J is TRBJ2-3; possibly TRBD1 for D (6 bases). Trimming cost V 3 bases and J 4 bases, with 8 bases left between them. CDR1 and CDR2 from the germline V gene are GTSNPN and SVGIG (reference sequence). The CDR3 extends over 12 amino acids. CDR3 nucleotides: TGTGCCTGGAGACAGGGCCCAGATACGCAGTATTTT. Encoded protein: CAWRQGPDTQYF. Using reference TRBV30 and TRBJ2-3 for the parts outside the CDR3, the full variable domain is SQTIHQWPATLVQPVGSPLSLECTVEGTSNPNLYWYRQAAGRGLQLLFYSVGIGQISSEVPQNLSASRPQDRQFILSSKKLLLSDSGFYLCAWRQGPDTQYFGPGTRLTVL.

This clone was seen more than once but under ten times. The rearrangement uses TRBV6-1 and TRBJ1-1; D is unresolved. Germline values: CDR1 MNHNS, CDR2 SASEGT. The germline V and J ends were trimmed by 2 bases and 1 base, with 14 bases remaining between them. This CDR3 has 16 amino acids. For the CDR3, the DNA is TGTGCCAGCAGTGAACGGTGGATGGCTGGGAACACTGAAGCTTTCTTT. It encodes CASSERWMAGNTEAFF.

The V call is TRBV27, the J call TRBJ1-1; D unresolved. This CDR3 region has 13 residues. Germline CDR1 is MNHEY and CDR2 is SMNVEV (reference sequence). The V end was cut by 7 bases, the J end by 0 bases, with 9 bases between. The CDR3: CASNGPMNTEAFF. DNA of the CDR3: TGTGCCAGCAATGGACCGATGAACACTGAAGCTTTCTTT.

The chain couples TRBV6-6 to TRBJ1-5, with D perhaps TRBD1 (5 bases). CDR1 is MNHNY, CDR2 SVGAGI, per germline (reference sequence). CDR3 length equals 14 residues. V gave up 0 bases and J gave up 5 bases, with 8 bases separating them. The CDR3 sequence is CASSYSGDHQPQHF. The DNA for the CDR3 is TGTGCCAGCAGTTACTCCGGGGACCATCAGCCCCAGCATTTT.

This clone was counted a few times. CDR3 nucleotides: TGTGCCAGCAGCTTATGGAGGAACTCTTACACAGATACGCAGTATTTT. Translation gives CASSLWRNSYTDTQYF. V gene TRBV7-8 combines with J gene TRBJ2-3, with D tentatively TRBD2 (5 bases). The CDR3 consists of 16 residues. Germline CDR1 SGHVS, CDR2 FQNEAQ. Trimming took off 2 bases at V and 2 bases at J, with 14 bases between the two ends.

This clone was seen only once. The genes are TRBV27 and TRBJ1-2; possible D gene TRBD1, 6 bases. CDR3 length: 14 residues. Trimming left V 6 bases short and J 1 base short, with 12 bases between. CDR1 is MNHEY, CDR2 SMNVEV, per germline (reference sequence). CDR3 DNA: TGTGCCAGCAGGGTGACAGGCGGTAACTATGGCTACACCTTC. Its protein is CASRVTGGNYGYTF.

This clone was observed a single time. The chain employs TRBV30 and TRBJ2-6; 10 bases are shared with TRBD1. Unmatched junction bases numbered 12, after V lost 4 bases and J lost 3 bases. Germline V gene data show CDR1 as GTSNPN and CDR2 as SVGIG (reference sequence). CDR3 length equals 18 residues. CDR3 residues: CAWITTRDRGGGANVLTF. The CDR3 region has the DNA TGTGCCTGGATTACTACCCGGGACAGGGGAGGTGGGGCCAACGTCCTGACTTTC. Full variable domain (rest looked up from reference TRBV30 and TRBJ2-6): SQTIHQWPATLVQPVGSPLSLECTVEGTSNPNLYWYRQAAGRGLQLLFYSVGIGQISSEVPQNLSASRPQDRQFILSSKKLLLSDSGFYLCAWITTRDRGGGANVLTFGAGSRLTVL.

The J gene is TRBJ1-1, the V gene TRBV28; D remains unclear. Germline assignment: CDR1 MDHEN and CDR2 SYDVKM. V was trimmed by 8 bases and J by 8 bases, leaving 15 bases between them. This CDR3 contains 12 residues. The chain's CDR3 is CASAFVATEAFF. Here the CDR3 DNA reads TGTGCCAGCGCCTTTGTGGCCACAGAAGCTTTCTTT.

This chain joins TRBV10-2 and TRBJ2-7, with a tentative D call TRBD2 (6 bases). The germline V and J ends were trimmed by 8 bases and 4 bases, with 9 bases remaining between them. This CDR3 is 11 amino acids long. Per the germline V gene, CDR1 is WSHSY and CDR2 is SAAADI. The CDR3 loop reads CASGLAYEQYF. The CDR3 nucleotides are TGCGCCAGCGGGCTAGCGTACGAGCAGTACTTC.

CDR3 sequence reads: CASSDPRGPYEQYF. The DNA of the CDR3 is TGTGCCAGCAGTGATCCCAGGGGGCCCTACGAGCAGTACTTC. The chain uses TRBV6-5 and TRBJ2-7; 8 bases map to TRBD1. The CDR3 spans 14 residues. Per the germline V gene, CDR1 is MNHEY and CDR2 is SVGAGI. Trimming at V came to 5 bases and at J to 2 bases, leaving 5 bases not matched to a gene.

The chain joins TRBV25-1 to TRBJ2-3; TRBD1 might be the D (5 bases). CDR3 length equals 14 residues. The ends were cut back, 3 bases at V and 5 bases at J, with 12 bases in the middle. CDR1 and CDR2 (germline): MGHDK, SYGVNS. The CDR3 sequence is CASSEDNYGDTQYF. The CDR3 bases are TGTGCCAGCAGTGAGGACAATTACGGAGATACGCAGTATTTT. The complete variable domain, with remaining parts taken from reference TRBV25-1 and TRBJ2-3, reads EADIYQTPRYLVIGTGKKITLECSQTMGHDKMYWYQQDPGMELHLIHYSYGVNSTEKGDLSSESTVSRIRTEHFPLTLESARPSHTSQYLCASSEDNYGDTQYFGPGTRLTVL.

The chain joins TRBV5-1 to TRBJ2-1; 8 bases map to TRBD1. CDR1 and CDR2 (germline): SGHRS, YFSETQ. There are 17 residues in the CDR3. V was clipped by 4 bases and J by 3 bases; unmatched bases: 12. The CDR3 bases are TGCGCCAGCAGCCCTACCACAGGGGGAATAAGCTACAATGAGCAGTTCTTC. Translated, it gives CASSPTTGGISYNEQFF.

The chain combines TRBV6-5 with TRBJ1-1, with 7 bases aligning to TRBD1. The V and J ends lost 5 bases and 0 bases, in that order; junction bases with no gene match: 3. Germline V lookup: CDR1 MNHEY, CDR2 SVGAGI. There are 14 residues in the CDR3. CDR3 sequence reads: CASSGGQLNTEAFF. The CDR3 bases are TGTGCCAGCAGTGGGGGACAGTTGAACACTGAAGCTTTCTTT.

The chain combines TRBV6-6 with TRBJ1-2, with 7 positions matching TRBD1. The germline V gene has CDR1 MNHNY and CDR2 SVGAGI (reference sequence). V shed 3 bases, J shed 4 bases, and the junction held 2 bases outside the gene matches. This CDR3 contains 13 residues. The CDR3 sequence: CASSYAGGYGYTF. The CDR3 DNA reads TGTGCCAGCAGTTATGCAGGGGGCTATGGCTACACCTTC.

The chain couples TRBV4-1 to TRBJ2-3; D call uncertain. The CDR3 covers 15 residues. The germline gives CDR1 MGHRA, CDR2 YSYEKL. With 0 bases removed from V and 4 bases from J, the gap between germline ends came to 11 bases. CDR3 sequence (DNA): TGCGCCAGCAGCCAAGAAACCCTCCGAGCAGATACGCAGTATTTT. It encodes CASSQETLRADTQYF.

In this sample, this clone turned up a few times. V gene TRBV19 combines with J gene TRBJ2-2; D possibly corresponds to TRBD2 (7 bases). CDR1 is LNHDA and CDR2 is SQIVND in the germline V gene (reference sequence). The CDR3 extends over 15 amino acids. Trimming stripped 1 base from V and 4 bases from J, with 10 bases between. The CDR3 sequence: CASSIAGGPTGELFF. In nucleotides, the CDR3 is TGTGCCAGTAGTATAGCGGGGGGCCCCACCGGGGAGCTGTTTTTT.

This chain joins TRBV5-1 and TRBJ2-5, with D hard to call. Looked up from germline, CDR1 is SGHRS and CDR2 is YFSETQ. CDR3 size: 15 residues. Trimming stripped 0 bases from V and 5 bases from J, with 14 bases between. CDR3 sequence reads: CASSLGALRLETQYF. CDR3 sequence (DNA): TGCGCCAGCAGCTTGGGTGCCCTCCGGCTGGAGACCCAGTACTTC.

This clone was found a few times. The chain has TRBV10-3 and TRBJ1-2, with D possibly TRBD1 on 5 matching bases. The V end was cut by 7 bases, the J end by 2 bases, with 14 bases between. The CDR3 consists of 14 residues. CDR1 is ENHRY, CDR2 SYGVKD, per germline. CDR3 loop: CAITPREGNYGYTF. The CDR3, as DNA: TGTGCCATCACCCCTCGGGAGGGGAACTATGGCTACACCTTC.

V is TRBV6-5 and J is TRBJ1-6, with 9 bases aligning to TRBD1. The CDR3 contains 15 residues. Germline CDR1 and CDR2: MNHEY and SVGAGI. V shed 0 bases, J shed 8 bases, and the junction held 2 bases outside the gene matches. CDR3 in DNA: TGTGCCAGCAGTTACTCGGGGACAGGGTATTCACCCCTCCACTTT. Amino acids: CASSYSGTGYSPLHF.

The chain combines TRBV6-5 with TRBJ2-7; D remains unclear. Germline values: CDR1 MNHEY, CDR2 SVGAGI. Between the trimmed V and J ends, which lost 5 bases and 4 bases, there was a span of 12 bases. The CDR3 has 13 residues. As DNA, the CDR3 is TGTGCCAGCAGTGGCCAGACCAAATACGAGCAGTACTTC. It codes for CASSGQTKYEQYF.

The chain uses TRBV5-1 and TRBJ2-7; the D is unclear. The CDR3 runs to 15 residues. V lost 0 bases and J lost 3, with 13 bases in between. Germline V gives CDR1 SGHRS, CDR2 YFSETQ. This CDR3 reads CASSLAEAKGYEQYF. The CDR3, as DNA: TGCGCCAGCAGCTTGGCCGAGGCTAAAGGCTACGAGCAGTACTTC.

The CDR3 coding sequence is TGTGCCAGCAGCCGGGGCGTGTTTGAGCCCCAGCATTTT. Translation: CASSRGVFEPQHF. The chain employs TRBV14 and TRBJ1-5, with D perhaps matching TRBD1 (5 bases). Trimming shortened V by 4 bases and J by 8 bases, and 12 bases separated the two germline ends. The CDR3 loop spans 13 amino acids. Germline CDR1 reads SGHDN; CDR2 reads FVKESK.

V usage is TRBV4-1 and J usage is TRBJ1-1; no firm D call. This CDR3 comprises 16 residues. The germline V gene encodes CDR1 MGHRA and CDR2 YSYEKL. V lost 0 bases and J lost 2, with 13 bases in between. The DNA for the CDR3 is TGCGCCAGCAGCCAAGATTCGTGGAGGGCTAACACTGAAGCTTTCTTT. It encodes CASSQDSWRANTEAFF.

This clone was seen more than once but under ten times. The CDR3 DNA reads as TGTGCCAGCAGCTTGACGAACACCGGGGAGCTGTTTTTT. Protein product: CASSLTNTGELFF. V and J are TRBV11-3 and TRBJ2-2, with D hard to call. V lost 3 bases to trimming and J lost 0 bases, with 2 bases between them. The germline CDR1 and CDR2 sequences are SGHNT and YENEEA. The CDR3 spans 13 residues.

The V and J genes are TRBV29-1 and TRBJ2-3; D is uncertain. The V end was cut by 3 bases, the J end by 4 bases, with 5 bases between. The germline V gene has CDR1 SQVTM and CDR2 ANQGSEA. The CDR3 sequence is 11 residues long. DNA for the CDR3: TGCAGCGTTGAGTTAGCAGATACGCAGTATTTT. Its protein product is CSVELADTQYF.